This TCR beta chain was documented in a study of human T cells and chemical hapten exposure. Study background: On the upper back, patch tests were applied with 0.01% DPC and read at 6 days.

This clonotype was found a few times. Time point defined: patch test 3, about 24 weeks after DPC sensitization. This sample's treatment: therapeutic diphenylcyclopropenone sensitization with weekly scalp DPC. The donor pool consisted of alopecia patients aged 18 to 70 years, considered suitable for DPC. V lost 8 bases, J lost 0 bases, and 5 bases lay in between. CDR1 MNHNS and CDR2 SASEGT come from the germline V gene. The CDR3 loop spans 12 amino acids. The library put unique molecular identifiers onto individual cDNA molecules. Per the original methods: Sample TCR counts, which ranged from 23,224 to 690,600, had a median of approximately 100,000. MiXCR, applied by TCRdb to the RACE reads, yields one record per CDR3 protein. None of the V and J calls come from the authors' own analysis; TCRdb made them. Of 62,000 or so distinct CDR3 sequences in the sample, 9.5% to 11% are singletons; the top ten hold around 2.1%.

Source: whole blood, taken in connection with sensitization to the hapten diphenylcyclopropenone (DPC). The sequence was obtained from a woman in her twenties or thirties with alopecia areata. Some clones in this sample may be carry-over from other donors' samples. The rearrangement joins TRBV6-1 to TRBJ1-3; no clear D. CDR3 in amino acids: CASCFSGNTIYF. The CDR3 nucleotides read TGTGCCAGCTGTTTCTCTGGAAACACCATATATTTT.